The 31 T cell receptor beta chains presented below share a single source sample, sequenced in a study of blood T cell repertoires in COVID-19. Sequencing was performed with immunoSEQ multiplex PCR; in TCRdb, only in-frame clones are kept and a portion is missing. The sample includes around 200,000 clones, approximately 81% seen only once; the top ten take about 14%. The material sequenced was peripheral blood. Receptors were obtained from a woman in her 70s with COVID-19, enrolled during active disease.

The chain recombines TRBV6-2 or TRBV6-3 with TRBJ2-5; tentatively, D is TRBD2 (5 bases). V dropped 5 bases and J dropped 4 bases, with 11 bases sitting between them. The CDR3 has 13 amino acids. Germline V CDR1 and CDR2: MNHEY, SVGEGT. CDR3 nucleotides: TGTGCCAGCAGTAATAGAGGGAGAGAGACCCAGTACTTC. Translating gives CASSNRGRETQYF.

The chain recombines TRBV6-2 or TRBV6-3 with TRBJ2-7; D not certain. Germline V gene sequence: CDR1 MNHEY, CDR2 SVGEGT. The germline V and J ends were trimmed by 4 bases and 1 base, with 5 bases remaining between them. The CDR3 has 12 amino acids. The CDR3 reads CASSLSSYEQYF. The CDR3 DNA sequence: TGTGCCAGCAGTTTGTCGTCCTACGAGCAGTACTTC.

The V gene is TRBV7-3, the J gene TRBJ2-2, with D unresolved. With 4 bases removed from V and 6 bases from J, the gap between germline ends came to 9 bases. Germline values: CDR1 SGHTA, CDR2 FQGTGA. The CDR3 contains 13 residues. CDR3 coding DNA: TGTGCCAGCAGCTCTAATGCGGCCGGGGAGCTGTTTTTT. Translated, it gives CASSSNAAGELFF.

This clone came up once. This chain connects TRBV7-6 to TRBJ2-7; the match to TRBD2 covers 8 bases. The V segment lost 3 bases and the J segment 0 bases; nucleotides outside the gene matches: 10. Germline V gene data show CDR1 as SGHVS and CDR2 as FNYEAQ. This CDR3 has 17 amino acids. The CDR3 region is CASSLGGGLAGSYEQYF. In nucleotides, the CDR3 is TGTGCCAGCAGCTTGGGTGGGGGGCTAGCGGGCTCCTACGAGCAGTACTTC.

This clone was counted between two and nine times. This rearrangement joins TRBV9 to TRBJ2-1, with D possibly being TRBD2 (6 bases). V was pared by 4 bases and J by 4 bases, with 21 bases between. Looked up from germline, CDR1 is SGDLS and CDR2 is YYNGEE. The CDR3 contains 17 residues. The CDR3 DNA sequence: TGTGCCAGCAGCCCCGGGGATGGGCGGGGAATATACAATGAGCAGTTCTTC. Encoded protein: CASSPGDGRGIYNEQFF. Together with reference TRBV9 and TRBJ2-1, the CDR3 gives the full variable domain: DSGVTQTPKHLITATGQRVTLRCSPRSGDLSVYWYQQSLDQGLQFLIQYYNGEERAKGNILERFSAQQFPDLHSELNLSSLELGDSALYFCASSPGDGRGIYNEQFFGPGTRLTVL.

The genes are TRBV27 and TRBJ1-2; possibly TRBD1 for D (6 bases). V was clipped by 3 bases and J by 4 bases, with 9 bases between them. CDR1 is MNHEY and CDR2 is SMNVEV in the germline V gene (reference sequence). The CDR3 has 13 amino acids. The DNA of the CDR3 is TGTGCCAGCAGTTTCCCAGGGGCCTATGGCTACACCTTC. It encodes CASSFPGAYGYTF.

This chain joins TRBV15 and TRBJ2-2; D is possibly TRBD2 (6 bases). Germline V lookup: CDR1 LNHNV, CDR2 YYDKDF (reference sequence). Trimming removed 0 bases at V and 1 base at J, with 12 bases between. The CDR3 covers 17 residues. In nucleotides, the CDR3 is TGTGCCACCAGCAGAGATGGTCGGGACTTGAACACCGGGGAGCTGTTTTTT. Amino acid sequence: CATSRDGRDLNTGELFF.

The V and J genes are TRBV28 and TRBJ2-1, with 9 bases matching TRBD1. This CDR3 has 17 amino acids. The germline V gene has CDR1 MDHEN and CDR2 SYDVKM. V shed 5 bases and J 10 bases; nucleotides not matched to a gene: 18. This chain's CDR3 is CASSPALRTGVPREQFF. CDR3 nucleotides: TGTGCCAGCAGTCCAGCGTTGCGGACAGGGGTCCCTAGGGAGCAGTTCTTC.

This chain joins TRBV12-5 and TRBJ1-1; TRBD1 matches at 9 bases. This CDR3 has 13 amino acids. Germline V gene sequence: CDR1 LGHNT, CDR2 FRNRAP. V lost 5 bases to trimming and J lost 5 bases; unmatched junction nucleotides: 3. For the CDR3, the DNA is TGTGCTAGTGGTGCGGGGACAGGGACTGAAGCTTTCTTT. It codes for CASGAGTGTEAFF.

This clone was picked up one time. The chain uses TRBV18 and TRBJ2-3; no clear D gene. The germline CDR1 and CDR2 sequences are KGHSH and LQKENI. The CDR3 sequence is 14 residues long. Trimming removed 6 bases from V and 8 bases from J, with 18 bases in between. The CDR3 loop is CASSPTSQVPTQYF. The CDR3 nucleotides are TGTGCCAGCTCTCCAACCTCCCAGGTGCCTACGCAGTATTTT. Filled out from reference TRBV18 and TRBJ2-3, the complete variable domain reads NAGVMQNPRHLVRRRGQEARLRCSPMKGHSHVYWYRQLPEEGLKFMVYLQKENIIDESGMPKERFSAEFPKEGPSILRIQQVVRGDSAAYFCASSPTSQVPTQYFGPGTRLTVL.

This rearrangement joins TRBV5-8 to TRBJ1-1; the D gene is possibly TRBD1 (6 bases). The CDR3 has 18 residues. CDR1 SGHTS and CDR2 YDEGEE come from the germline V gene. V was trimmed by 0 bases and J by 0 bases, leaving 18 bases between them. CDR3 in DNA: TGTGCCAGCAGCTTGGCCATGACAGGCGCCACCATGAACACTGAAGCTTTCTTT. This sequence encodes CASSLAMTGATMNTEAFF.

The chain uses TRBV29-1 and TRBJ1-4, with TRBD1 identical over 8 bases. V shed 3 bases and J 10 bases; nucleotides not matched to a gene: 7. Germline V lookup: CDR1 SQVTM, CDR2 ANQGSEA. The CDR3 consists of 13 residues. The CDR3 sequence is CSVDEGRGRKLFF. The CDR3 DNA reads TGCAGCGTTGATGAAGGCAGGGGGCGAAAACTGTTTTTT.

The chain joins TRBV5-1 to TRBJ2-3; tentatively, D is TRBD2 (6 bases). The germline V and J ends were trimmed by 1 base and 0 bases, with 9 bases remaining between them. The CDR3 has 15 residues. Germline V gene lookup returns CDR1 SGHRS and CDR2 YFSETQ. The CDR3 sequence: CASSLWLASTDTQYF. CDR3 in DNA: TGCGCCAGCAGCTTGTGGCTAGCGAGCACAGATACGCAGTATTTT.

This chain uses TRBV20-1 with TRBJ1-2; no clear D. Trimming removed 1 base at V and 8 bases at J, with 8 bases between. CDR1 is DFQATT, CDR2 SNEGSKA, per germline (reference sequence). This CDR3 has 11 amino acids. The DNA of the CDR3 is TGCAGTGCTAGAGGCTCAGTCGGCTACACCTTC. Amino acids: CSARGSVGYTF.

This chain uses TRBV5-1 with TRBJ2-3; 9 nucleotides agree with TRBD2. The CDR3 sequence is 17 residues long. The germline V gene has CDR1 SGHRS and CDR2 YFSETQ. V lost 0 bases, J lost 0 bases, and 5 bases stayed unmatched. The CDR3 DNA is TGCGCCAGCAGCTTGGTTAGCGGGGGAGCTAGCACAGATACGCAGTATTTT. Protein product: CASSLVSGGASTDTQYF.

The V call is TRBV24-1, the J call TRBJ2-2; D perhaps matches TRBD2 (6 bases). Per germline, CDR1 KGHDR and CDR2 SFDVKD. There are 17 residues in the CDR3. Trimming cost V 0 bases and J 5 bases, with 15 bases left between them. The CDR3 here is CATSDLLPGLGTGELFF. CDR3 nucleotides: TGTGCCACCAGTGATTTGCTTCCGGGACTGGGGACCGGGGAGCTGTTTTTT.

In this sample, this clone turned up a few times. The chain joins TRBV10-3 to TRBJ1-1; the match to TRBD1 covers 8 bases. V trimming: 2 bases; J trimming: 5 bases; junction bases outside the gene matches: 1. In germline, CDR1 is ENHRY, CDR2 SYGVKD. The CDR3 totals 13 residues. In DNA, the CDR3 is TGTGCCATCAGTGAGGGACAGGGAACTGAAGCTTTCTTT. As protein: CAISEGQGTEAFF.

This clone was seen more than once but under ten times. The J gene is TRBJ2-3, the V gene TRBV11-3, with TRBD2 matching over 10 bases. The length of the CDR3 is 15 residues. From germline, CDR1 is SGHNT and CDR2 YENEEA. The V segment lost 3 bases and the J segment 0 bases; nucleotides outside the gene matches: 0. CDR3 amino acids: CASSFSGGSTDTQYF. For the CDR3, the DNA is TGTGCCAGCAGCTTTAGCGGGGGGAGCACAGATACGCAGTATTTT.

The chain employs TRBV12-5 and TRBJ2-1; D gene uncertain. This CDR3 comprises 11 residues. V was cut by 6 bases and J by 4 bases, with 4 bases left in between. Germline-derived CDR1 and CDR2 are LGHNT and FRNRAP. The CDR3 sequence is CASGLYNEQFF. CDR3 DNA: TGTGCTAGTGGACTATACAATGAGCAGTTCTTC.

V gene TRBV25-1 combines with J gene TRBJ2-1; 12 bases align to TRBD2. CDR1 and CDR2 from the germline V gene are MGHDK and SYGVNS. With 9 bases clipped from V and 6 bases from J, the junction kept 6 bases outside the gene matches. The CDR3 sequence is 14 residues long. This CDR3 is CASSLAGGFNEQFF. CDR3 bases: TGTGCCAGTTCACTAGCGGGAGGTTTCAATGAGCAGTTCTTC.

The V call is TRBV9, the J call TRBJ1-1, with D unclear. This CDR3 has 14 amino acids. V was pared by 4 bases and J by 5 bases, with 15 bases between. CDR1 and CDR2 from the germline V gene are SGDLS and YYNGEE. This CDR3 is CASSPGPRGTEAFF. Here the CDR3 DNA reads TGTGCCAGCAGCCCGGGCCCCCGGGGAACTGAAGCTTTCTTT.

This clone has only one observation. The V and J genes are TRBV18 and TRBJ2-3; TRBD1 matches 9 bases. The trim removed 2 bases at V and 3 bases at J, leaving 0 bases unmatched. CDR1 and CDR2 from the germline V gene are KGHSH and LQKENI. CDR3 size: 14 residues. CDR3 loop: CASSPDRGTDTQYF. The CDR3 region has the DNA TGTGCCAGCTCACCAGACAGGGGGACAGATACGCAGTATTTT.

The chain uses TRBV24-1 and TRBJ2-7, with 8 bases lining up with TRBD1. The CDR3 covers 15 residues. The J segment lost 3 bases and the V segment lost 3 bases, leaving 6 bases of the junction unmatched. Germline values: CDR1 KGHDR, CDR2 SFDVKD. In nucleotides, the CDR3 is TGTGCCACCAGTGATCGACAGGGGCCGGGCTACGAGCAGTACTTC. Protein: CATSDRQGPGYEQYF.

CDR3 DNA sequence: TGTGCCAGCAGCTCCCGGAGGTCTGGGCAGTACGTC. It is translated as CASSSRRSGQYV. V is TRBV11-1 and J is TRBJ2-7, with D perhaps matching TRBD2 (5 bases). Trimming shortened V by 4 bases and J by 9 bases, and 13 bases separated the two germline ends. In germline, CDR1 is SGHAT, CDR2 FQDESV (reference sequence). The CDR3 is 12 residues long.

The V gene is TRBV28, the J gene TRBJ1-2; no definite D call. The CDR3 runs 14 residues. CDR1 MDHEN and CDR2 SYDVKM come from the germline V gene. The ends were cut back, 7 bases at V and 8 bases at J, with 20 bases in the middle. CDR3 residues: CASIPTARIAGYTF. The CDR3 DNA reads TGTGCCAGCATCCCGACGGCTAGGATTGCCGGCTACACCTTC.

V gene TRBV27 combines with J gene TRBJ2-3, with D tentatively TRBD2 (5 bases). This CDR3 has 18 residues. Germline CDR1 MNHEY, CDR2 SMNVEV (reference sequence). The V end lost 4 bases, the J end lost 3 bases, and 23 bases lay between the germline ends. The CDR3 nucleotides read TGTGCCAGCAGTTGGGTTGCGGGTGTCGCAGCGATTACAGATACGCAGTATTTT. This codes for CASSWVAGVAAITDTQYF.

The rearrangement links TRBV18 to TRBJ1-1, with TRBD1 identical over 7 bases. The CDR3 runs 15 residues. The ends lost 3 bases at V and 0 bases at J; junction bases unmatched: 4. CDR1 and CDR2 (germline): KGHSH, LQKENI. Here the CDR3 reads CASSPGQLMNTEAFF. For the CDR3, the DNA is TGTGCCAGCTCACCGGGACAGCTCATGAACACTGAAGCTTTCTTT.

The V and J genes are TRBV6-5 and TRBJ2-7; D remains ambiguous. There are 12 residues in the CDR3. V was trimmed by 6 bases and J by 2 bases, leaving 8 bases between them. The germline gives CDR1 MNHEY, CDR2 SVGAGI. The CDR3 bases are TGTGCCAGCAGCCCCGACACCTACGAGCAGTACGTC. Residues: CASSPDTYEQYV.

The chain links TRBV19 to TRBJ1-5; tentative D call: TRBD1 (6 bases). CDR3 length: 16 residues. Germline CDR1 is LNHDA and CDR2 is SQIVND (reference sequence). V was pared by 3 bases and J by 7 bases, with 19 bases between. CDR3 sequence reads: CASSMGRGGGDQPQHF. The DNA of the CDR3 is TGTGCCAGTAGTATGGGGAGAGGGGGTGGAGACCAGCCCCAGCATTTT.

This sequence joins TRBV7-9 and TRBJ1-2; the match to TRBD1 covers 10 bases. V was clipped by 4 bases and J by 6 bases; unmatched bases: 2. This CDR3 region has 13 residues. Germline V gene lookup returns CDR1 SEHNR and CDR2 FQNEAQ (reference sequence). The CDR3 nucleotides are TGTGCCAGCAGCTCCGGGACAGGGGATGGCTACACCTTC. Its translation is CASSSGTGDGYTF.

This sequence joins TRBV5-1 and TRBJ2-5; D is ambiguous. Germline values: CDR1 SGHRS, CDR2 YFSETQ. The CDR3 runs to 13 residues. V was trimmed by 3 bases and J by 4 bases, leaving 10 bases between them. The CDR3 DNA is TGCGCCAGCAGCTACAAAGTCTTAGAGACCCAGTACTTC. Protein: CASSYKVLETQYF. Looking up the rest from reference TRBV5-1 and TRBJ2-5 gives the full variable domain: KAGVTQTPRYLIKTRGQQVTLSCSPISGHRSVSWYQQTPGQGLQFLFEYFSETQRNKGNFPGRFSGRQFSNSRSEMNVSTLELGDSALYLCASSYKVLETQYFGPGTRLLVL.